This TCR beta chain was sequenced in a study of T-cell reconstitution after alpha-beta-depleted transplantation in children. Germline loops: CDR1 DFQATT, CDR2 SNEGSKA (reference sequence). The CDR3 sequence is 14 residues long. V lost 4 bases, J lost 0 bases, and 10 bases lay in between. This clonotype was observed many times. Unique molecular identifiers were built into the TCRbeta library. TCRdb re-derived calls from the PCR reads in MiXCR, one entry per CDR3 protein. The sample holds hundreds of thousands of distinct CDR3 sequences, 16% seen once. This specimen was PBMCs from the stem cell graft donor, taken from the stem cell graft. V gene TRBV20-1 combines with J gene TRBJ1-3; D uncertain. The receptor comes from a human donor who donated a stem cell graft to a child with acute myeloid leukemia. Here the CDR3 DNA reads TGCAGTGCTATGCGGCAGGCCTCTGGAAACACCATATATTTT. Translation gives CSAMRQASGNTIYF.